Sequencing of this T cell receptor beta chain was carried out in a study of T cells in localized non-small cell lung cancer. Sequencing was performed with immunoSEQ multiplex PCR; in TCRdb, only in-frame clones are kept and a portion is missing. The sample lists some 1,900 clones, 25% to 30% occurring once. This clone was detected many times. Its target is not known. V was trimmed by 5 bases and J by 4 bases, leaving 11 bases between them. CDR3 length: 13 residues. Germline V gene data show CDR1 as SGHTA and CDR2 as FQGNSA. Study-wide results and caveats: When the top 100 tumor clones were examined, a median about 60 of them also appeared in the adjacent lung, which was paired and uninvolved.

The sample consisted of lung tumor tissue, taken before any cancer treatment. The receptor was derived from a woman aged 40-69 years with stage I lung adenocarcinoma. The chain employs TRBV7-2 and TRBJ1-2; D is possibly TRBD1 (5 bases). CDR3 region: CASSPSGLYGYTF. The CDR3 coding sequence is TGTGCCAGCAGCCCCTCGGGACTCTATGGCTACACCTTC.